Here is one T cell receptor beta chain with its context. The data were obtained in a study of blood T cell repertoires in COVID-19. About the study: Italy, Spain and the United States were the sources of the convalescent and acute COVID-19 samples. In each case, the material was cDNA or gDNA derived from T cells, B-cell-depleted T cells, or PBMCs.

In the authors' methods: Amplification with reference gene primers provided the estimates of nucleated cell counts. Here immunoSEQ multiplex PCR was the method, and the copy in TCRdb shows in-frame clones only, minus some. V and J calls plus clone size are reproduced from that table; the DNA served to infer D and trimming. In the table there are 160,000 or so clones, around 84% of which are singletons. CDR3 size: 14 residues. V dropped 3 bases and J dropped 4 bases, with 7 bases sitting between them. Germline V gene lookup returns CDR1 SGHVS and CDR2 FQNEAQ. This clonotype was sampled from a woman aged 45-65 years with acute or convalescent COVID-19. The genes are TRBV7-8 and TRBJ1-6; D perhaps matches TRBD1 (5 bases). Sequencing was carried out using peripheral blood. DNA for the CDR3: TGTGCCAGCAGCTTGACAGCGTATAATTCACCCCTCCACTTT. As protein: CASSLTAYNSPLHF.